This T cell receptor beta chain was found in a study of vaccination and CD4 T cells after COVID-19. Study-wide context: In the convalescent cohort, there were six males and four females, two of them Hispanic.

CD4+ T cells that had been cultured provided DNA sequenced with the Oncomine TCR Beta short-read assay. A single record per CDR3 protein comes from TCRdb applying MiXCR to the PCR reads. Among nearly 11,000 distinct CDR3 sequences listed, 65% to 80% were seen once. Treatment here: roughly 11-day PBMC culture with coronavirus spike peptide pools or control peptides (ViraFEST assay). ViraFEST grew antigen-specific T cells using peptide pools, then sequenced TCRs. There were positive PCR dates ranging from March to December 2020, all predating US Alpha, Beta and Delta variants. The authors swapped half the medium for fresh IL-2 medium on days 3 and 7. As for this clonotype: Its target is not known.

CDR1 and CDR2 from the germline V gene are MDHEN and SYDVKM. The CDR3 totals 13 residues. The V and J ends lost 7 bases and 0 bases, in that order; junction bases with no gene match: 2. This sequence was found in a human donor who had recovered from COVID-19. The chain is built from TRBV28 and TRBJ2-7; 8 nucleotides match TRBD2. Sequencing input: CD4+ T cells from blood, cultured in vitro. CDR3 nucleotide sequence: TGTGCCAGCACCAGCGGGGGCTCCTACGAGCAGTACTTC. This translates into CASTSGGSYEQYF.